The 6 T cell receptor beta chains below were found in one sample sequenced in a study of T-cell memory formation after mild COVID-19. TCRdb itself ran the 5' RACE reads through MiXCR, one entry per CDR3 protein. This table holds hundreds of thousands of distinct CDR3 sequences, 25% to 30% found once. The sample comprised PBMCs or a T cell subset sorted from them (not recorded which). These receptors came from an adult woman who had mild COVID-19 (a few samples of this study predate the infection). Cell type and time point are not known.

This clonotype appeared a few times. The chain uses TRBV6-2 or TRBV6-3 and TRBJ2-3; TRBD1 is a possible D gene (5 bases). Germline loops: CDR1 MNHEY, CDR2 SVGEGT. There are 12 residues in the CDR3. Trimming stripped 11 bases from V and 2 bases from J, with 11 bases between. This chain's CDR3 is CAGARDTDTQYF. In DNA, the CDR3 is TGTGCCGGGGCTCGAGACACAGATACGCAGTATTTT.

This clonotype came up a few times. This chain uses TRBV4-3 with TRBJ2-3; TRBD1 is a possible D gene (6 bases). This CDR3 is 16 amino acids long. The germline gives CDR1 LGHNA, CDR2 YSLEER. Trimming took off 0 bases at V and 4 bases at J, with 14 bases between the two ends. The CDR3 bases are TGCGCCAGCAGCCAAGATCTAACAGGGCGGGCAGATACGCAGTATTTT. It codes for CASSQDLTGRADTQYF.

The chain joins TRBV6-2 or TRBV6-3 to TRBJ2-5; D gene unclear. The ends were cut back, 6 bases at V and 5 bases at J, with 10 bases in the middle. Per the germline V gene, CDR1 is MNHEY and CDR2 is SVGEGT. The CDR3 has 12 amino acids. Here the CDR3 DNA reads TGTGCCAGCAGCCGCAGGCGCGAGACCCAGTACTTC. It specifies CASSRRRETQYF.

The chain uses TRBV5-1 and TRBJ1-4; the D is unclear. Germline CDR1 SGHRS, CDR2 YFSETQ. V lost 0 bases and J 13 bases, leaving 10 bases between the germline ends. This CDR3 region has 12 residues. The CDR3 loop reads CASSLAGEGLFF. CDR3 in DNA: TGCGCCAGCAGCTTGGCCGGAGAGGGACTGTTTTTT.

This clonotype showed up just a few times. The chain joins TRBV20-1 to TRBJ2-1; D gene ambiguous. Trimming removed 5 bases at V and 13 bases at J, with 12 bases between. Looked up from germline, CDR1 is DFQATT and CDR2 is SNEGSKA (reference sequence). This CDR3 comprises 10 residues. The CDR3 nucleotides read TGCAGTGCTGCAAAGAAGGACCAGTTCTTC. As protein: CSAAKKDQFF.

In this sample, this clonotype turned up a few times. The V gene is TRBV20-1, the J gene TRBJ1-6, with D possibly matching TRBD1 (6 bases). Germline CDR1 reads DFQATT; CDR2 reads SNEGSKA (reference sequence). The CDR3 extends over 15 amino acids. DNA for the CDR3: TGCAGCCCATACTTGTGGGCAGGGGCGAATTCACCCCTCCACTTT. Protein sequence: CSPYLWAGANSPLHF.